This T cell receptor beta chain was sequenced in a study of cytomegalovirus exposure and HLA in healthy donors (dated by TCRdb to about 2017). As for the study more broadly: According to an earlier analysis of around 600 of the donors, some 180 million T cells yielded over 100 million unique TCR beta sequences and 250 to 350 Gb of sequence data. Every discovery cohort repertoire had been produced on one sequencing platform. An earlier analysis of some 500 of the donors used high-throughput TCR beta sequencing to judge whether each TCR beta V gene segment behaved as functional or pseudogenic. Typing coverage varied by locus: roughly 629-640 donors for A, B, C, DRB1 and DQB1; approximately 520 for DQA1; some 610 for DPA1; roughly 450 for DPB1. A later genetic analysis took genome-wide SNP genotypes for about three fifths of the roughly 700 donors and used that subset as a discovery cohort. Of the roughly 400 genotyped donors, roughly 76% were placed in the genetic ancestry cluster associated with self-reported Caucasian donors. Alongside the repertoire data, information on donor age, sex, ethnicity and CMV serostatus was compiled. HLA typing covered class I and class II loci at four-digit resolution. Across approximately 400 genotyped donors of the cohort, an average of about 220,000 unique TCR beta nucleotide sequences per donor were sequenced, and 15% to 20% of those sequences were non-productive. The study used immunosequencing to profile the T cell repertoires of several hundred subjects and linked those repertoires to cytomegalovirus serostatus. The study combined high-throughput TCR immunosequencing, statistical association of individual TCRs with disease status, and machine learning to predict cytomegalovirus infection status. The study was designed to test whether signatures of past pathogen exposure could be identified by cataloging public T cell receptors. A later analysis re-analyzed previously published TCR beta repertoires from roughly 630 donors and added high-resolution HLA genotyping to study TCR occurrence patterns. Because of strong linkage in the cohort, roughly 5 DR-DQ haplotypes were treated as single units for association and clustering. A separate validation cohort of roughly 120 different subjects was used in addition to the roughly 700-subject first cohort. Around 330 gigabases of sequencing data and about 92 million unique TCR sequences made up an early release that covered some 640 HLA-typed donors. In the later analysis, no new phenotypic data were used to find candidate immune exposures; instead, reliance was placed on TCR beta sequences and their occurrence across donors. Study-wide conclusions, independent of this receptor: HLA typing was unavailable for some donors at each locus, so association tests used only the typed subset. An earlier analysis of approximately 600 of the donors showed that most TCR beta V segments appeared in productive rearrangements either about 87% or about 30% of the time, which broadly matched IMGT annotations. Most CMV-associated TCR beta chains appeared to be HLA-restricted in a later analysis, and the HLA associations seemed to be driven largely by CMV exposure. Compared with the roughly 720-donor mean, donors in an Asian-associated ancestry cluster had fewer N-insertions in productive TCRs, according to a later genetic analysis. Presence/absence analyses assumed roughly uniform sequencing depth across donors, an assumption that may not hold. Correlated functional status among segregating V segments might be attributable to linkage disequilibrium, but an unknown experimental factor could not be ruled out. A later analysis reported that several top co-occurrence clusters appeared linked to parvovirus B19, influenza, CMV and Epstein-Barr virus. In vitro tests confirmed that three of the cytomegalovirus-associated TCR beta chains recognize cytomegalovirus antigens. A later genetic analysis associated a missense DCLRE1C variant with V-gene and J-gene trimming of TCR beta chains, and an independent cohort replicated the association. Strong co-occurrence of HLA alleles, especially DR and DQ, made assigning TCR associations to individual alleles difficult. A further reported finding was that TCR beta sequences accurately predicted the HLA-A and HLA-B alleles for most subjects in the first cohort. A cluster of highly shared sequence variants was judged likely to be a technical artifact of the sequencing pipeline. The classifier was reported to diagnose cytomegalovirus status with high specificity and sensitivity in both the original cohort and the validation cohort. According to a later analysis, TCR association rates differed among HLA loci, with DRB1 alleles showing the most associated TCRs and HLA-C alleles showing the fewest. A later analysis found that HLA-associated TCR beta chains were more clonally expanded and had lower generation probabilities than equally common non-associated chains. Because counts were too low, around 17 rarely observed V segments, including chromosome 9 orphons, were left out of the earlier analysis of 587 of the donors. The study gave a list of under 200 TCR beta chains associated with cytomegalovirus. At a false discovery rate of 0.05, a later analysis linked approximately 18,000 TCR beta sequences to specific HLA alleles. The authors suggested that the approach could potentially be extended to other disease states and immunological phenotypes. Only TCR beta chains were sequenced in this cohort, and the absence of alpha or paired-chain data limited detectable features. While some public TCRs were present in many individuals, most TCR sequences turned up only very rarely across donors. CMV serostatus was the only immune exposure information available for the cohort.

Comments on this clone: The antigen it recognizes is unknown. No clone much larger than this one lies a single base away; base qualities are absent.

The cohort comprised hundreds of healthy bone marrow donors. All cohort members were sampled while nominally healthy, although unrecorded immune exposures were likely present. The donor tested CMV seropositive and was one of the 289 seropositive cohort members. Every donor gave a peripheral blood sample, and the peripheral blood mononuclear cells from that sample were used for TCR beta sequencing. The Qiagen DNeasy Blood Extraction Kit was used to extract genomic DNA from the blood cell samples. Preparation of the library involved the immunoSEQ multiplex PCR assay. For the multiplex PCR, a mixture combining 60 forward primers for TCR Vbeta segments and 13 reverse primers for TCR Jbeta segments was used. The CDR3 region of rearranged TCR beta genes was amplified from genomic DNA with a multiplex PCR assay. The amplified TCR beta libraries were sequenced on the Illumina HiSeq System as 87-base-pair reads. The paper's processing steps were these. A later analysis counted approximately 74 million unique TCR beta chains across the 650 to 700 repertoires, and 10 million to 12 million of these chains were shared by at least two donors. A nearest-neighbor algorithm error-corrected the raw reads and collapsed the reads into unique sequences, merging closely related sequences to remove PCR and sequencing errors. Alignment of CDR3 sequences to IMGT reference sequences was used to assign V, D and J gene segments. For a sequence to be retained, at least a six-nucleotide match to both a V gene segment and a J gene segment was required. Rearrangements were classified as productive when the CDR3 lacked stop codons and remained in frame with V and J, and all other rearrangements were classified as non-productive. Following IMGT convention, CDR3 was defined as the stretch from the second conserved V-encoded cysteine to the conserved J-encoded phenylalanine. In an earlier analysis of around 600 of the donors, sequences lacking an unambiguous match to a single V gene segment were excluded. In an earlier analysis of 450 to 750 of the donors, a V segment was called functional when productive rearrangements were above 56.7%, and segregating when the standard deviation between donors exceeded 5%. A statistical classification framework was built for diagnosing cytomegalovirus status from the catalog of TCR beta chain sequences. In a later analysis, TCR nucleotide sequences were compared against IMGT/GENE-DB human TR gene sequences so that V and J genes could be assigned. In a later analysis, CDR3 sequences and most-parsimonious VDJ recombination scenarios were assigned using the TCRdist pipeline. In a later analysis, each TCR beta chain was defined by its CDR3 amino acid sequence together with its V-gene family, and reads without a unique V-gene family were excluded. As a way to deal with suspected cross-contamination and a sequencing artifact, a later analysis dropped 640 or so nucleotide sequences that were highly shared and had low generation probability. A later analysis calculated a clonal expansion index for each public chain from normalized within-repertoire ranks of inferred template counts. Generation probabilities in a later analysis came from a VDJ recombination model fitted to out-of-frame rearrangements, and those results were checked against IGoR. In a later analysis, TCR-TCR, TCR-HLA and TCR-CMV co-occurrence was scored with hypergeometric tests, and a repertoire-size bias correction was applied to TCR pairs. In a later analysis, false discovery rates were estimated by permuting HLA or CMV assignments 20 times. In a later analysis, co-occurring TCRs were grouped using DBSCAN, and TCRdist sequence similarity was added for clustering within HLA-allele-positive subsets. Co-occurrence clustering excluded repertoires with fewer than 30,000 or more than 120,000 public chains, plus five with anomalous nucleotide sharing. Here the immuneACCESS table is served through TCRdb, limited to in-frame sequences with V and J called. Missing clones are a known gap in these copies; in checked studies unresolved V genes cover under half, and the rest lacks a known reason. V and J calls plus clone size are reproduced from that table; the DNA served to infer D and trimming. Counted in this sample were around 150,000 clones; roughly 83% of them appeared once. The ten largest clones add up to roughly 4% of the sample.

This clonotype was obtained from a man in his forties or fifties in good health and CMV-seropositive. Source material: PBMCs.

The CDR3 protein: CASTLHGRNEQFF. The sequenced DNA: TGTGCCAGCACTCTTCATGGGAGAAATGAGCAGTTCTTC. The sequence links TRBV27 to TRBJ2-1, and the D gene may be TRBD2, 5 bases matching. The CDR3 covers 13 residues, taking in both the cysteine and the phenylalanine. CDR3 DNA only is kept here, 39 bases in frame from base 1. Based on the germline V gene (reference sequence), the CDR1 and CDR2 sequences are MNHEY and SMNVEV. The trim is 7 bases for V and 7 bases for J, with a gap of 14 bases between the germline ends.